This TCR beta chain was identified in a study of shared clonotypes between healthy human individuals (dated by TCRdb to 2018 to 2021). With respect to the entire study: The cohort included three men and two women between 18 and 49 years of age. For each donor, CD4 naive and CD4 memory were each given three plates, CD8 naive was given two plates, and CD8 memory was given one plate. To estimate repertoire size and how much clonotypes are shared between individuals, the study performed deep sequencing of blood TCR repertoires from five healthy adults. To increase sequencing depth and limit assay-specific biases, TCR repertoire library preparation and sequencing were carried out by different laboratories using diverse techniques. Leukapheresis yielded between about 0.9 and 9.5 billion PBMCs per donor.

The cysteine opens and the phenylalanine closes a CDR3 of 13 amino acids. Here the CDR3 DNA is all that survives: 39 bases in frame from base 1. Taken from the germline V gene (reference sequence), the CDR1 and CDR2 loops are LNHDA and SQIVND. V and J lose 2 bases and 5 bases, and a span of 9 bases separates them. Summary of the overall study and its limitations: When four donors were compared, the shared fraction of clonotypes was about 5.2% for naive CD4, around 4% for naive CD8, about 2.4% for memory CD4, and 0.35% to 0.5% for memory CD8. Even with the large sequencing depth, rarefaction of the sorted-subset datasets indicated that sequencing was incomplete. The small number of donors limited the genetic and exposure-history diversity represented. Pairwise subsampling indicated that sequencing depth was expected to affect the degree of clonotype sharing among donors. Sampling was restricted to blood, and TCR repertoires in tissues likely differ from the TCR repertoires found in blood. Naive subsets generally had larger estimated clonotype richness than memory subsets did. Compared with non-shared clonotypes, the clonotypes found in all four sorted-subset donors had higher generation probabilities.

Healthy HIV-negative adults with no recently reported acute infections or vaccinations were included as donors. Every donor was a Caucasian adult residing in Nashville, Tennessee, USA. CD4+ T cells were enriched through magnetic negative selection, after which naive cells were positively selected on CD45RA and the remaining negative fraction served as the memory subset. After blood collection by leukapheresis, PBMCs were isolated using Ficoll-Histopaque density gradient centrifugation and then cryopreserved in the vapor phase of liquid nitrogen. Analytical flow cytometry was used to check the purity and quantity of every magnetically sorted T cell population. Each sorted fraction had its genomic DNA isolated and then quantified by UV absorbance on a Nanodrop 2000c. TCR CDR3 regions were amplified from genomic DNA by multiplex PCR using the deep immunoSEQ assay. Extracted genomic DNA from each cell subset was spread evenly across all wells of several immunoSEQ 96-well plates, with each plate serving as a replicate. For sorted subsets, approximately 210 ng genomic DNA, equal to 30,000 to 35,000 T cell genomes, was loaded into each replicate PCR. The purified libraries were quantified using a Qubit 3.0 fluorometer, sized with a Bioanalyzer 2100, and then quantified again using the KAPA Library Quantification kit. Every immunoSEQ 96-well plate was sequenced on a separate single-read 150-cycle Illumina NextSeq 550 flow cell. The original pipeline was this. Because the immunoSEQ output included only junctional sequences and no quality scores, the filtering could not be the same as the filtering used for full-length reads. To assign V/J genes and CDR3, sequences were annotated against IMGT germline references using PyIR, a Python wrapper for IgBLAST v1.9. Reads were removed for weak V/J assignments (E-value above 1e-6), missing CDR3, stop codons, out-of-frame junctions, or ambiguous translated residues. A V3J clonotype was defined by an identical inferred V gene, J gene, and CDR3 amino acid sequence. The percentage overlap between two repertoires was calculated by dividing the number of shared unique clonotypes by the size of the smaller repertoire. RTK rarefaction, the Chao1 estimator, and Recon v2.1 estimates of unobserved clonotypes were used to assess repertoire richness. OLGA was used to compute generation probabilities for all TCRbeta clonotypes that the gDNA method yielded from four donors. The table comes from immuneACCESS by way of TCRdb, which keeps in-frame sequences with V and J called. Part of the clones is missing from these tables; in studies checked, under half for an unresolved V gene and the rest for unknown reasons. V and J calls and clone size are copied from that table; D and trimming were computed from the DNA. In this sample the table shows a few hundred thousand clones, 74% of which occur a single time. 9% to 12% of the sample rests with the top ten.

This clone was picked up a small number of times. This clone's antigen is unknown. There are no base qualities to consult, and no much larger clone falls within one base. Sequencing input: memory CD4+ T cells sorted from blood. What the cell subset or site label conveys for this sample: CD45RA-negative fraction. This sequence originates from a man aged 25 to 40 in good health. The sequence is built from TRBV19 and TRBJ1-2; the D gene is unclear. The CDR3 region reads CASSITSEYGYTF. The nucleotide sequence reads TGTGCCAGTAGTATAACGAGCGAGTATGGCTACACCTTC.